The rows below give T cell receptor beta chains drawn from one sample of a study of cytomegalovirus exposure and HLA in healthy donors. The table came from immunoSEQ multiplex PCR; TCRdb's copy has only in-frame clones and leaves some out. The data contain about 120,000 clones, roughly 10% of them seen just once; the ten biggest clones take up approximately 4.4%. Specimen: PBMCs. These receptors were taken from a woman aged 18-35 years in good health and CMV-seropositive. Each CDR3 is given with its conserved first and last residue. Each record gives: clone size, J gene, D gene, V gene, CDR3 protein, CDR3 DNA. A D gene is named only where the DNA matches it firmly. Not every row has a clone size; where given, it reads once, few, many or a size class.

abundance: few
j_gene: TRBJ1-1
d_gene: -
v_gene: TRBV5-1
CDR3aa: CASSSRGGPNTEAFF
CDR3nt: TGCGCCAGCAGCTCCCGGGGGGGACCGAACACTGAAGCTTTCTTT

abundance: -
j_gene: TRBJ2-1
d_gene: TRBD2
v_gene: TRBV7-3
CDR3aa: CASSERLAGGDEQFF
CDR3nt: TGTGCCAGCAGCGAAAGACTAGCGGGAGGGGATGAGCAGTTCTTC

abundance: few
j_gene: TRBJ1-2
d_gene: TRBD1
v_gene: TRBV25-1
CDR3aa: CASSEDFGDRGSGYTF
CDR3nt: TGTGCCAGCAGTGAAGATTTCGGGGACAGGGGGTCTGGCTACACCTTC

abundance: -
j_gene: TRBJ2-1
d_gene: -
v_gene: TRBV29-1
CDR3aa: CSVVGAALYNEQFF
CDR3nt: TGCAGCGTGGTAGGGGCGGCCCTCTACAATGAGCAGTTCTTC

abundance: many
j_gene: TRBJ2-7
d_gene: -
v_gene: TRBV21-1
CDR3aa: CASSGPFAGLYEQYF
CDR3nt: TGTGCCAGCAGCGGGCCCTTCGCGGGACTCTACGAGCAGTACTTC

abundance: few
j_gene: TRBJ2-7
d_gene: -
v_gene: TRBV6-5
CDR3aa: CASSWGGADSYEQYF
CDR3nt: TGTGCCAGCAGTTGGGGGGGGGCAGACTCCTACGAGCAGTACTTC

abundance: few
j_gene: TRBJ1-5
d_gene: -
v_gene: TRBV7-2
CDR3aa: CASTTTPGSGQPQHF
CDR3nt: TGTGCCAGCACCACCACTCCAGGGTCAGGTCAGCCCCAGCATTTT

abundance: -
j_gene: TRBJ1-1
d_gene: TRBD1
v_gene: TRBV18
CDR3aa: CASSPGTGFEAFF
CDR3nt: TGTGCCAGCTCACCAGGGACAGGGTTCGAAGCTTTCTTT

abundance: -
j_gene: TRBJ1-3
d_gene: -
v_gene: TRBV5-4
CDR3aa: CASSLTGTYGNTIYF
CDR3nt: TGTGCCAGCAGCTTGACGGGGACTTATGGAAACACCATATATTTT

abundance: few
j_gene: TRBJ1-3
d_gene: -
v_gene: TRBV7-9
CDR3aa: CASRRQEVGNTIYF
CDR3nt: TGTGCCAGCAGGCGACAGGAGGTCGGAAACACCATATATTTT

abundance: -
j_gene: TRBJ2-5
d_gene: -
v_gene: TRBV11-2
CDR3aa: CASSLVTGTPQETQYF
CDR3nt: TGTGCCAGCAGCTTAGTTACCGGGACTCCACAAGAGACCCAGTACTTC

abundance: few
j_gene: TRBJ1-2
d_gene: TRBD1
v_gene: TRBV14
CDR3aa: CASSLIPGQGVYGYTF
CDR3nt: TGTGCCAGCAGCCTAATACCGGGACAGGGTGTCTATGGCTACACCTTC

abundance: few
j_gene: TRBJ2-1
d_gene: -
v_gene: TRBV7-2
CDR3aa: CASSLGGSSNEQFF
CDR3nt: TGTGCCAGCAGCTTAGGTGGCTCCAGCAATGAGCAGTTCTTC

abundance: -
j_gene: TRBJ2-5
d_gene: TRBD2
v_gene: TRBV28
CDR3aa: CASSYGTSGRGKETQYF
CDR3nt: TGTGCCAGCAGTTACGGGACTAGCGGGAGGGGTAAAGAGACCCAGTACTTC

abundance: few
j_gene: TRBJ1-1
d_gene: -
v_gene: TRBV5-1
CDR3aa: CASSYATGNTEAFF
CDR3nt: TGCGCCAGCAGCTATGCCACGGGGAACACTGAAGCTTTCTTT

abundance: -
j_gene: TRBJ2-2
d_gene: -
v_gene: TRBV7-6
CDR3aa: CASSSEGVAGELFF
CDR3nt: TGTGCCAGCAGCTCAGAGGGAGTAGCCGGGGAGCTGTTTTTT

abundance: -
j_gene: TRBJ2-7
d_gene: -
v_gene: TRBV5-1
CDR3aa: CASSLGGSSYEQYF
CDR3nt: TGCGCCAGCAGCTTGGGCGGCTCGAGCTACGAGCAGTACTTC

abundance: few
j_gene: TRBJ2-7
d_gene: -
v_gene: TRBV6-1
CDR3aa: CASTRDTYEQYF
CDR3nt: TGTGCCAGCACCCGGGACACCTACGAGCAGTACTTC

abundance: -
j_gene: TRBJ1-2
d_gene: -
v_gene: TRBV4-1
CDR3aa: CASSQWENYGYTF
CDR3nt: TGCGCCAGCAGCCAGTGGGAGAACTATGGCTACACCTTC

abundance: -
j_gene: TRBJ2-7
d_gene: TRBD2
v_gene: TRBV30
CDR3aa: CAWSGGLAHSYEQYF
CDR3nt: TGTGCCTGGAGCGGGGGACTAGCGCACTCCTACGAGCAGTACTTC

abundance: -
j_gene: TRBJ2-7
d_gene: TRBD2
v_gene: TRBV11-2
CDR3aa: CASSPRTSGGYEQYF
CDR3nt: TGTGCCAGCAGCCCACGGACTAGCGGGGGCTACGAGCAGTACTTC

abundance: -
j_gene: TRBJ2-1
d_gene: -
v_gene: TRBV5-6
CDR3aa: CASSLGSGTYNEQFF
CDR3nt: TGTGCCAGCAGCTTGGGAAGCGGTACTTACAATGAGCAGTTCTTC